These 4 T cell receptor beta chains were sequenced from one sample in a study of somatic mutations in cytotoxic T cells in rheumatoid arthritis. Here immunoSEQ multiplex PCR was the method, and the copy in TCRdb shows in-frame clones only, minus some. Of some 10,000 clones listed, around nine tenths are singletons. The specimen sequenced was CD4+ T cells sorted from blood. Receptors were obtained from a woman aged 18 to 35 with rheumatoid arthritis.

V usage is TRBV5-1 and J usage is TRBJ1-1; 8 positions match TRBD1. V gave up 4 bases and J gave up 6 bases; unmatched junction bases: 8. The CDR3 contains 14 residues. Germline CDR1 and CDR2: SGHRS and YFSETQ. Here the CDR3 DNA reads TGCGCCAGCAGCGCCACAGGGGGTTCCTCTGAAGCTTTCTTT. This encodes CASSATGGSSEAFF.

This clone has a single count. The CDR3 spells CASSPPIRTGYSDTQYF. The CDR3 region has the DNA TGTGCCAGCAGCCCTCCGATTCGGACAGGGTATTCAGATACGCAGTATTTT. The gene calls are TRBV9 and TRBJ2-3; 8 bases fit TRBD1. The length of the CDR3 is 17 residues. With 4 bases clipped from V and 4 bases from J, the junction kept 14 bases outside the gene matches. The germline CDR1 and CDR2 sequences are SGDLS and YYNGEE.

CDR3 bases: TGTGCCAGCACCTTGGGGGCCTCTGAAGCTTTCTTT. Its translation is CASTLGASEAFF. The chain couples TRBV11-2 to TRBJ1-1; tentatively, D is TRBD1 (6 bases). The CDR3 sequence is 12 residues long. From germline, CDR1 is SGHAT and CDR2 FQNNGV. V lost 7 bases, J lost 6 bases, and 12 bases lay in between.

The V and J genes are TRBV10-2 and TRBJ1-4; D not resolved. CDR1 is WSHSY, CDR2 SAAADI, per germline. Trimming stripped 6 bases from V and 7 bases from J, with 9 bases between. This CDR3 has 12 amino acids. The CDR3 protein is CASSPLAEKLFF. The CDR3 DNA sequence: TGCGCCAGCAGCCCTTTAGCTGAAAAACTGTTTTTT.